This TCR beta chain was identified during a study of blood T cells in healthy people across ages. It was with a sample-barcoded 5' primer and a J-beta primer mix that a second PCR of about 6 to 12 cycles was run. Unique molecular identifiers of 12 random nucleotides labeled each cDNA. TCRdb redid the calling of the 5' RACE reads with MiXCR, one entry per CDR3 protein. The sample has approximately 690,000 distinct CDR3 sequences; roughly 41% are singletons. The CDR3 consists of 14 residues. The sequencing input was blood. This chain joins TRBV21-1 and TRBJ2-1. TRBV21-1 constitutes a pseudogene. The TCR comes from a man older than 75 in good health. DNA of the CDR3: TGTGCCAGCAGCAAGTCAGAAATCTACAATGAGCAGTTCTTC. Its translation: CASSKSEIYNEQFF.